These T cell receptor beta chains were read from a single sample in a study of T cell responses to AZD1222 COVID-19 vaccine. Libraries were prepared by immunoSEQ multiplex PCR; TCRdb keeps only in-frame clonotypes and omits some of them. Among approximately 150,000 clones listed, around 90% were seen once. The sequenced sample was peripheral blood, obtained on day 0 of AZD1222 vaccination. All receptors come from an adult in good health. Both conserved end residues are part of each CDR3. The order of the fields is J gene, clone size, V gene, D gene, CDR3 DNA, CDR3 protein. A D gene is named only where the DNA matches it firmly. Some rows have no size entry. The others give once, few or many, or a class for an expanded clone.

TRBJ2-1 | . | TRBV21-1 | . | TGTGCCAGCAGCACAGGACTTCCCGAAAGGGAGCAGTTCTTC | CASSTGLPEREQFF
TRBJ2-1 | . | TRBV5-6 | TRBD1 | TGTGCCAGCAGCTTTGGTGGACAGGGAAAGGACAATGAGCAGTTCTTC | CASSFGGQGKDNEQFF
TRBJ2-7 | . | TRBV30 | . | TGTGCCTGGAGGGGAGAGGAGTCCTACGAGCAGTACTTC | CAWRGEESYEQYF
TRBJ1-2 | . | TRBV12-3/TRBV12-4 | . | TGTGCCAGCAGTTTCGACAGTTTCTATGGCTACACCTTC | CASSFDSFYGYTF
TRBJ2-1 | . | TRBV4-1 | TRBD2 | TGCGCCAGCAGCCAAGAGACTAGCGGGAGGTTGGGTGAGCAGTTCTTC | CASSQETSGRLGEQFF
TRBJ1-3 | . | TRBV7-2 | TRBD1 | TGTGCCAGCAGCTTAGTGTACCAGGGGGTATATGGAAACACCATATATTTT | CASSLVYQGVYGNTIYF
TRBJ1-6 | . | TRBV24-1 | . | TGTGCCACCAGTGAATCCTGGCGAGGACCCCTCCACTTT | CATSESWRGPLHF
TRBJ1-4 | . | TRBV28 | . | TGTGCCAGCAGTTTACCCATGGGGACGGAGGATGAAAAACTGTTTTTT | CASSLPMGTEDEKLFF
TRBJ1-4 | once | TRBV6-7 | . | TGTGCCAGCAGTTACTCGAAGGGGCACGATGAAAAACTGTTTTTT | CASSYSKGHDEKLFF
TRBJ1-1 | once | TRBV5-1 | . | TGCGCCAGACGGGATAGCGAAGCTTTCTTT | CARRDSEAFF
TRBJ2-3 | . | TRBV7-9 | . | TGTGCCAGCAGCCCCTGGAGGCAACGCACAGATACGCAGTATTTT | CASSPWRQRTDTQYF
TRBJ1-2 | . | TRBV28 | . | TGTGCCAGCAGTTTGCGCACGGGGTTAATTGGTGGCTACACCTTC | CASSLRTGLIGGYTF
TRBJ2-5 | once | TRBV24-1 | TRBD1 | TGTGCCACCAGTGATTTTTTCGGACAGGGACAAGAGACCCAGTACTTC | CATSDFFGQGQETQYF
TRBJ2-7 | few | TRBV3-1/TRBV3-2 | . | TGTGCCAGCAGCCAAGGGCTAGCAGGCGAGCAGTACTTC | CASSQGLAGEQYF
TRBJ2-2 | . | TRBV10-1 | TRBD2 | TGCGCCAGCAGTGAGGGGGGGACTAGCGGGACCGGGGAGCTGTTTTTT | CASSEGGTSGTGELFF
TRBJ2-1 | . | TRBV15 | . | TGTGCCACCAGCAGAGATTTCGGAGGATACAATGAGCAGTTCTTC | CATSRDFGGYNEQFF
TRBJ1-1 | . | TRBV19 | . | TGTGCCAGTAGTGGGGGAGGGGGGAACACTGAAGCTTTCTTT | CASSGGGGNTEAFF
TRBJ2-7 | once | TRBV4-3 | TRBD2 | TGCGCCAGCAGCCATGGACTAGCGGGAGCTAGCTACGAGCAGTACTTC | CASSHGLAGASYEQYF
TRBJ2-7 | . | TRBV2 | . | TGTGCCAGCAGTGAAGAGCAGGGGCACCATTACGAGCAGTACTTC | CASSEEQGHHYEQYF
TRBJ2-7 | once | TRBV28 | . | TGTGCCAGCAGCCCGGCAGGAGAGAGCGAGCAGTACTTC | CASSPAGESEQYF
TRBJ1-6 | . | TRBV3-1/TRBV3-2 | . | TGTGCCAGCAGCCAAGAGTATGGGGGGGGTAGCTCCTATAATTCACCCCTCCACTTT | CASSQEYGGGSSYNSPLHF
TRBJ1-4 | . | TRBV5-6 | . | TGTGCCAGCACCCTATTGACAGGCTTGGGCGAAAAACTGTTTTTT | CASTLLTGLGEKLFF
TRBJ2-1 | . | TRBV5-6 | . | TGTGCCAGCAGCTTGACAGCACGGGGCGAGAAGGATGATGAGCAGTTCTTC | CASSLTARGEKDDEQFF
TRBJ2-5 | once | TRBV7-3 | . | TGTGCCAGCAGCTTATCGGCTGGCGGTAGGGAGACCCAGTACTTC | CASSLSAGGRETQYF
TRBJ1-2 | few | TRBV28 | TRBD1 | TGTGCCAGCATTCCGGGACAGGAGTACTATGGCTACACCTTC | CASIPGQEYYGYTF
TRBJ2-1 | . | TRBV28 | . | TGTGCCAGCCTCGATCCAGGCTCGGATGAGCAGTTCTTC | CASLDPGSDEQFF
TRBJ1-3 | . | TRBV27 | TRBD1 | TGTGCCAGCAGTCTATCCCGACAGGGGGGAAACACCATATATTTT | CASSLSRQGGNTIYF
TRBJ1-4 | . | TRBV28 | . | TGTGCCAGCGGACAGACCATTAATGAAAAACTGTTTTTT | CASGQTINEKLFF
TRBJ1-6 | once | TRBV7-9 | TRBD1 | TGTGCCAGCAGCTTAGGGAGGACAGGAAGCTCACCCCTCCACTTT | CASSLGRTGSSPLHF
TRBJ1-3 | once | TRBV11-2 | . | TGTGCCAGCAGCTCGTTGTCGGTAGGGAACACCATATATTTT | CASSSLSVGNTIYF
TRBJ1-5 | . | TRBV7-2 | . | TGTGCCAGCAGCCCTCCAGGGGCAAATCAGCCCCAGCATTTT | CASSPPGANQPQHF
TRBJ1-1 | . | TRBV11-3 | TRBD1 | TGTGCCAGCAGCTCGTGGACAGGGGAAACTTTCTTT | CASSSWTGETFF
TRBJ2-3 | . | TRBV24-1 | . | TGTGCCACCAGCAGGACAGGGAGGGGAGAAGATACGCAGTATTTT | CATSRTGRGEDTQYF
TRBJ2-7 | . | TRBV18 | . | TGTGCCAGCTCACCAACCGGCAGCTCCTACGAGCAGTACTTC | CASSPTGSSYEQYF
TRBJ2-7 | . | TRBV15 | TRBD1 | TGTGCCACCAGCATGGACAGGACCTACGAGCAGTACTTC | CATSMDRTYEQYF
TRBJ2-2 | . | TRBV11-3 | TRBD2 | TGTGCCAGCGGAAGGACTAGCGGCACCGGGGAGCTGTTTTTT | CASGRTSGTGELFF
TRBJ1-2 | . | TRBV19 | TRBD1 | TGTGCCAGTAGTTTCGACAGGGGCTATGGCTACACCTTC | CASSFDRGYGYTF
TRBJ1-4 | once | TRBV18 | . | TGTGCCAGCTCACCCACAGAGTCCGGCAATGAAAAACTGTTTTTT | CASSPTESGNEKLFF
TRBJ1-1 | . | TRBV10-2 | . | TGCGCCAGCAGTGATAGGGCACCGAACACTGAAGCTTTCTTT | CASSDRAPNTEAFF
TRBJ1-3 | . | TRBV7-6 | . | TGTGCCAGCAGCTTAGCGGGGACCGCTGGAAACACCATATATTTT | CASSLAGTAGNTIYF
TRBJ2-7 | . | TRBV21-1 | . | TGTGCCAGCCCTCCGGGACACCTCCTCTACGAGCAGTACTTC | CASPPGHLLYEQYF
TRBJ1-1 | . | TRBV12-5 | . | TGTGCTAGTGGTTTCGGGGCGTCCACTGAAGCTTTCTTT | CASGFGASTEAFF
TRBJ1-3 | once | TRBV6-5 | . | TGTGCCAGCAGTTACTCTGAACAGGGAAACACCATATATTTT | CASSYSEQGNTIYF
TRBJ2-7 | . | TRBV28 | TRBD2 | TGTGCCAGCAGCCCAGCGGGAAACCCTTCCTACGAGCAGTACTTC | CASSPAGNPSYEQYF
TRBJ2-7 | . | TRBV11-3 | TRBD1 | TGTGCCAGCAGCCGGGACAGGAACTACGAGCAGTACTTC | CASSRDRNYEQYF
TRBJ1-2 | once | TRBV27 | . | TGTGCCAGCAGTTTATCGGTCGCGGGCAGGGTAAACTATGGCTACACCTTC | CASSLSVAGRVNYGYTF
TRBJ1-2 | . | TRBV12-3/TRBV12-4 | TRBD1 | TGTGCCAGCAGTCGACAGGGTGAAGGCTACACCTTC | CASSRQGEGYTF
TRBJ2-2 | once | TRBV6-5 | TRBD2 | TGTGCCAGCCTAGCGGCGAACACCGGGGAGCTGTTTTTT | CASLAANTGELFF
TRBJ2-2 | . | TRBV5-1 | TRBD1 | TGCGCCAGCAGCTTGAGGACAGGGACGAACACCGGGGAGCTGTTTTTT | CASSLRTGTNTGELFF
TRBJ1-1 | . | TRBV10-3 | TRBD1 | TGTGCCATCAGTGTTCGGACAGGGGGCCTGAACACTGAAGCTTTCTTT | CAISVRTGGLNTEAFF
TRBJ1-1 | . | TRBV4-1 | . | TGCGCCAGCAGCCAAGATAATTTCGGGGGCACTGAAGCTTTCTTT | CASSQDNFGGTEAFF
TRBJ2-3 | . | TRBV11-1 | TRBD2 | TGTGCCAGCAGCAAAGGGACTAGCGGGATTAGGAGTACGCAGTATTTT | CASSKGTSGIRSTQYF
TRBJ2-1 | . | TRBV4-1 | TRBD2 | TGCGCCAGCAGCCAAGGAACCTTCGGACTAGCGGGGGGTAGCTCCTACAATGAGCAGTTCTTC | CASSQGTFGLAGGSSYNEQFF
TRBJ2-1 | . | TRBV7-9 | . | TGTGCCAGCAGCTCCTCGGGACTACTGACAGGCAATGAGCAGTTCTTC | CASSSSGLLTGNEQFF
TRBJ1-1 | . | TRBV7-9 | . | TGTGCCAGCACCTTCTCCCGGGAAGCTTTCTTT | CASTFSREAFF
TRBJ1-3 | . | TRBV5-1 | . | TGCGCCAGCAGCTTGGCCGGACAGACTAGCTCTGGAAACACCATATATTTT | CASSLAGQTSSGNTIYF
TRBJ2-7 | . | TRBV6-2/TRBV6-3 | . | TGTGCCAGCACCCCTCCCGGGGAATCCTCCTACGAGCAGTACTTC | CASTPPGESSYEQYF
TRBJ1-2 | . | TRBV7-6 | TRBD1 | TGTGCCAGCAGCTTAGGGACAGGGGGAGACTATGGCTACACCTTC | CASSLGTGGDYGYTF